This entry describes one T cell receptor (beta chain). Its antigen is not known. These donors, healthy bone marrow donors, were studied. This sample is part of a study of cytomegalovirus exposure and HLA in healthy donors. Study findings and constraints: Reports indicated that the classifier achieved high specificity and sensitivity in diagnosing cytomegalovirus status. The majority of TCR sequences were rare, yet some public TCRs appeared in many donors.

V gave up 7 bases and J gave up 1 base, with 7 bases separating them. Per germline, CDR1 LNHDA and CDR2 SQIVND (reference sequence). CDR3 length equals 13 residues. The PCR had 60 Vbeta and 13 Jbeta primers. Sequenced by immunoSEQ multiplex PCR; TCRdb stores in-frame clones only, minus some. The sample yields more than 75,000 clones, roughly 85% seen once. Sequencing was performed on PBMCs. This TCR was sampled from a man under 40 in good health and CMV-seronegative. The chain combines TRBV19 with TRBJ2-2, with D perhaps TRBD2 (6 bases). For the CDR3, the DNA is TGTGCCAGTACGGAGGGGAACACCGGGGAGCTGTTTTTT. Translated: CASTEGNTGELFF.